The 21 T cell receptor beta chains presented below share a single source sample, sequenced in a study of blood T cells in healthy people across ages. It was with a sample-barcoded 5' primer and a J-beta primer mix that a second PCR of roughly 7 to 12 cycles was run. Each CDR3 protein gets one entry after TCRdb re-called the 5' RACE reads with MiXCR. The sample consists of hundreds of thousands of distinct CDR3 sequences, about 55% of them appearing once. Sequenced input: blood. The receptors derive from a man aged 80 or over in good health.

This chain joins TRBV7-8 and TRBJ1-4, with D possibly matching TRBD1 (5 bases). Deletions cut 1 base from V and 6 bases from J, with 15 bases between. The CDR3 sequence is 16 residues long. Germline values: CDR1 SGHVS, CDR2 FQNEAQ. The CDR3 protein is CASSLGGPGTYEKLFF. CDR3 in DNA: TGTGCCAGCAGCTTAGGGGGCCCGGGCACATATGAAAAACTGTTTTTT.

This clonotype was observed a few times. The rearrangement links TRBV15 to TRBJ2-1; 7 bases agree with TRBD1. Trimming cost V 2 bases and J 9 bases; bases outside gene matches: 1. Germline V gene lookup returns CDR1 LNHNV and CDR2 YYDKDF (reference sequence). The CDR3 runs 12 residues. Here the CDR3 DNA reads TGTGCCACCAGCAGAAGGACAGGTGAGCAGTTCTTC. This translates into CATSRRTGEQFF.

This rearrangement joins TRBV24-1 to TRBJ2-1; no firm D call. The CDR3 consists of 16 residues. The ends were cut back, 1 base at V and 0 bases at J, with 9 bases in the middle. Per germline, CDR1 KGHDR and CDR2 SFDVKD. CDR3 in amino acids: CATSDFLASSYNEQFF. The CDR3 coding sequence is TGTGCCACCAGTGATTTCCTTGCTAGCTCCTACAATGAGCAGTTCTTC.

The chain links TRBV4-1 to TRBJ2-3; 7 bases align to TRBD1. CDR1 and CDR2 (germline): MGHRA, YSYEKL. The V gene end was trimmed by 1 base and the J gene end by 4 bases; junction bases not matched to a gene: 8. CDR3 length equals 16 residues. The CDR3 sequence is CASSQGTGARADTQYF. The CDR3 nucleotides are TGCGCCAGCAGCCAAGGGACAGGCGCGAGGGCAGATACGCAGTATTTT.

This sequence joins TRBV6-5 and TRBJ1-1; TRBD1 aligns across 8 bases. The CDR3 extends over 13 amino acids. Germline CDR1 and CDR2: MNHEY and SVGAGI. CDR3 residues: CSSHRGENTEAFF. The DNA for the CDR3 is TGTTCTTCTCACAGGGGGGAAAACACTGAAGCTTTCTTT.

V gene TRBV30 combines with J gene TRBJ1-1; D might be TRBD1 (5 bases). Trimming stripped 7 bases from V and 4 bases from J, with 16 bases between. CDR1 is GTSNPN, CDR2 SVGIG, per germline (reference sequence). The CDR3 length is 13 residues. In DNA form, the CDR3 reads TGTGCCTTGAATGGGGGGGAGGGCACTGAAGCTTTCTTT. Translating it yields CALNGGEGTEAFF.

The V call is TRBV9, the J call TRBJ2-1, with 7 bases matching TRBD2. CDR3 length equals 13 residues. Germline V gene lookup returns CDR1 SGDLS and CDR2 YYNGEE. The ends lost 4 bases at V and 12 bases at J; junction bases unmatched: 10. Here the CDR3 reads CASSRPRGDGQFF. CDR3 DNA: TGTGCCAGCAGCCGACCCCGGGGGGATGGGCAGTTCTTC.

A word on this clonotype: Relative to the germline gene, one junction end is altered; a read error may explain this. The chain is built from TRBV9 and TRBJ2-1, with no clear D. CDR1 and CDR2 from the germline V gene are SGDLS and YYNGEE. The CDR3 has 13 residues. CDR3 region: CASSVTRWGEEFF. CDR3 bases: TGTGCCAGCAGCGTAACCCGTTGGGGTGAGGAGTTCTTC.

This clonotype came up a few times. In DNA, the CDR3 is TGCAGCGCCGGACAGGGAGGGCAAGAGACCCAGTACTTC. Translation: CSAGQGGQETQYF. The chain links TRBV29-1 to TRBJ2-5; possible D gene TRBD1, 8 bases. The CDR3 is made up of 13 amino acids. The V gene lost 7 bases and the J gene lost 2 bases, with 14 bases spanning the gap. The germline V gene has CDR1 SQVTM and CDR2 ANQGSEA.

The chain uses TRBV20-1 and TRBJ2-5, with no clear D. Germline CDR1 is DFQATT and CDR2 is SNEGSKA (reference sequence). The CDR3 is made up of 12 amino acids. Trimming shortened V by 7 bases and J by 0 bases, and 9 bases separated the two germline ends. CDR3 DNA sequence: TGCAGTGGCGGCCGGTACCAAGAGACCCAGTACTTC. It specifies CSGGRYQETQYF.

The chain combines TRBV7-9 with TRBJ2-5; 14 bases align to TRBD2. The germline CDR1 and CDR2 sequences are SEHNR and FQNEAQ (reference sequence). The J segment lost 4 bases and the V segment lost 5 bases, leaving 9 bases of the junction unmatched. The CDR3 spans 17 residues. As DNA, the CDR3 is TGTGCCAGCAGCCCCGGGACTAGCGGGAGAGATGGAGAGACCCAGTACTTC. Translated: CASSPGTSGRDGETQYF.

In the case of this clonotype: A much more abundant neighbour one base away suggests this may be a read error. This sequence joins TRBV2 and TRBJ2-7; 10 positions agree with TRBD1. The CDR3 is 13 amino acids. Per germline, CDR1 SNHLY and CDR2 FYNNEI. The CDR3 nucleotides read TGTGCCATCCGGGACAGGGGCTCCCACGAGCAGTACTTC. Protein sequence: CAIRDRGSHEQYF. The full variable domain, with the rest looked up from reference TRBV2 and TRBJ2-7, is EPEVTQTPSHQVTQMGQEVILRCVPISNHLYFYWYRQILGQKVEFLVSFYNNEISEKSEIFDDQFSVERPDGSNFTLKIRSTKLEDSAMYFCAIRDRGSHEQYFGPGTRLTVT.

The V gene is TRBV7-3, the J gene TRBJ2-1; 7 bases are shared with TRBD2. Looked up from germline, CDR1 is SGHTA and CDR2 is FQGTGA. This CDR3 is built from 17 residues. The V and J ends lost 2 bases and 0 bases, in that order; junction bases with no gene match: 7. The CDR3 reads CASSLSGGRGSYNEQFF. The CDR3 nucleotides are TGTGCCAGCAGCTTATCGGGCGGGAGAGGCTCCTACAATGAGCAGTTCTTC.

The rearrangement joins TRBV7-6 to TRBJ2-1; 8 bases agree with TRBD2. The DNA end is more similar to TRBJ2-7, so the J call may be wrong. The CDR3 totals 17 residues. The germline gives CDR1 SGHVS, CDR2 FNYEAQ. The CDR3 DNA sequence: TGTGCCAGCAGCTTGTTATTAGCGGGAACGTCCTACAATGAGCAGTACTTC. Translation gives CASSLLLAGTSYNEQYF.

Here the CDR3 DNA reads TGTGCCAGCAGTTTATGGACAGGGGGCGACTCACCCCTCCACTTT. Encoded protein: CASSLWTGGDSPLHF. The gene calls are TRBV27 and TRBJ1-6; 11 positions match TRBD1. With 1 base clipped from V and 10 bases from J, the junction kept 3 bases outside the gene matches. The CDR3 covers 15 residues. Germline assignment: CDR1 MNHEY and CDR2 SMNVEV (reference sequence).

J is TRBJ2-1 and V is TRBV25-1; TRBD2 aligns across 12 bases. The DNA end is a closer match to TRBJ2-7, so the J assignment may be wrong. Germline CDR1 reads MGHDK; CDR2 reads SYGVNS. The CDR3 totals 17 residues. CDR3 sequence: CASSGGRLGLAGREQYF. CDR3 in DNA: TGTGCCAGCAGTGGGGGACGGTTGGGACTAGCGGGCCGGGAGCAGTACTTC.

The chain couples TRBV3-1 to TRBJ2-1; D is possibly TRBD1 or TRBD2 (5 bases each). Germline CDR1 is LGHDT and CDR2 is YNNKEL (reference sequence). Trimming took off 5 bases at V and 7 bases at J, with 18 bases between the two ends. The CDR3 loop spans 15 amino acids. CDR3 loop: CASSYPGSNRNEQFF. As DNA, the CDR3 is TGTGCCAGCAGCTACCCGGGATCCAACAGGAATGAGCAGTTCTTC.

The rearrangement links TRBV7-2 to TRBJ2-1; 7 bases line up with TRBD1. V was clipped by 5 bases and J by 13 bases; unmatched bases: 14. The CDR3 extends over 14 amino acids. Germline V gene lookup returns CDR1 SGHTA and CDR2 FQGNSA. The CDR3 loop reads CASSPLGTAPYQFF. CDR3 nucleotides: TGTGCCAGCAGCCCACTCGGGACAGCGCCATATCAGTTCTTC.

This sequence joins TRBV7-9 and TRBJ2-3; 10 bases align to TRBD2. The CDR3 is made up of 14 amino acids. In germline, CDR1 is SEHNR, CDR2 FQNEAQ (reference sequence). V was pared by 5 bases and J by 14 bases, with 13 bases of the junction left unmatched. CDR3 in amino acids: CASSKSGRGRYAYF. CDR3 coding DNA: TGTGCCAGCAGCAAAAGCGGGAGGGGGAGATACGCGTATTTT.

In its sample, this clonotype was seen a few times. The J gene is TRBJ1-1, the V gene TRBV9; D gene unclear. Germline V lookup: CDR1 SGDLS, CDR2 YYNGEE. The CDR3 extends over 14 amino acids. Between the trimmed V and J ends, which lost 3 bases and 1 base, there was a span of 10 bases. The CDR3 nucleotides read TGTGCCAGCAGCGCCGACCAGCAGAACACTGAAGCTTTCTTT. Amino acid sequence: CASSADQQNTEAFF. The full variable domain, its missing parts supplied by reference TRBV9 and TRBJ1-1, is DSGVTQTPKHLITATGQRVTLRCSPRSGDLSVYWYQQSLDQGLQFLIQYYNGEERAKGNILERFSAQQFPDLHSELNLSSLELGDSALYFCASSADQQNTEAFFGQGTRLTVV.

With respect to this clonotype: An end of the junction differs from the germline gene, which may be a read error. The rearrangement uses TRBV10-2 and TRBJ2-7; 8 nucleotides line up with TRBD1. CDR1 WSHSY and CDR2 SAAADI come from the germline V gene. The CDR3 has 15 residues. The CDR3 nucleotides are TGCGCCAGCAGTAACCGGGACAGGTTATCCTACAAGCAGTACTTC. This translates into CASSNRDRLSYKQYF.